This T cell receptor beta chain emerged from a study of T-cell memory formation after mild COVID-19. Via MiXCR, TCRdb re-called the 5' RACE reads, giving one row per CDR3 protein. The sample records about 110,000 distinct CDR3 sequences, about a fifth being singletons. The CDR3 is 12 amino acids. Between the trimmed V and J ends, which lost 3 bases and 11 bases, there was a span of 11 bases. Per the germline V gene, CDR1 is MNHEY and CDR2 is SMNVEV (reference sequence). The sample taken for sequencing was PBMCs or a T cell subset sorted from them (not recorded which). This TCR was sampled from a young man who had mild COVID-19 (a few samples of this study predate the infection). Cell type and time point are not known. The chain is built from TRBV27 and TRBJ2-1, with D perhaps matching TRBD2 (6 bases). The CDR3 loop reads CASSFLRGQQFF. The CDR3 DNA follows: TGTGCCAGCAGTTTTTTGCGGGGACAGCAGTTCTTC.